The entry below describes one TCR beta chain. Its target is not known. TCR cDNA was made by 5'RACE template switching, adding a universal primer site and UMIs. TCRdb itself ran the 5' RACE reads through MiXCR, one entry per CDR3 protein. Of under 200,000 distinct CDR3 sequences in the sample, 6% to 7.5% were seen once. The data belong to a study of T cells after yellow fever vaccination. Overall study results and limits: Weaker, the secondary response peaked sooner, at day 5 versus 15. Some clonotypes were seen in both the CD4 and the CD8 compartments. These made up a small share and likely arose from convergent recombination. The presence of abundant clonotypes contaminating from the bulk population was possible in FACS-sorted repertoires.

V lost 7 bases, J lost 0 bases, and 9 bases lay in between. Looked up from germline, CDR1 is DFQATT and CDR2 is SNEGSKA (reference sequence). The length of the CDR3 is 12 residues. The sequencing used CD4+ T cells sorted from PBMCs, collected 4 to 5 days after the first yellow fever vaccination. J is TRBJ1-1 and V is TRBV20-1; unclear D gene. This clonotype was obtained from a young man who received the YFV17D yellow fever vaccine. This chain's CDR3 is CSGMGMNTEAFF. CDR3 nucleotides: TGCAGTGGTATGGGCATGAACACTGAAGCTTTCTTT.